This is a list of T cell receptor beta chains from one sample in a study of cytomegalovirus exposure and HLA in healthy donors. TCRdb keeps only in-frame clones here, not all; method: immunoSEQ multiplex PCR. The sample has some 49,000 clones, about 94% seen once; the top ten hold about 7.8%. The sequenced sample consisted of PBMCs. These receptors were obtained from a woman between 18 and 29 years old in good health and CMV-seropositive. The CDR3 runs from the conserved cysteine through the conserved F or W. D genes are given only for firm matches. Clone size is not always given. Where it is, it says once, few, many or a class for expanded clones.

v_call	clone_size	j_call	d_call	cdr3_length	cdr3_aa	cdr3_nt
TRBV19	NA	TRBJ2-1	TRBD2	15	CASKSLPGGTGEQFF	TGTGCCAGTAAGAGTTTGCCGGGAGGGACGGGAGAGCAGTTCTTC
TRBV19	NA	TRBJ2-7	TRBD1	14	CASSIRGDRVEQYF	TGTGCCAGTAGTATAAGGGGAGACAGGGTCGAGCAGTACTTC
TRBV2	NA	TRBJ2-7	TRBD1	14	CASTQRTGGGEQYF	TGTGCCAGCACTCAAAGGACAGGGGGCGGCGAGCAGTACTTC
TRBV28	NA	TRBJ2-7	TRBD2	14	CASSSLADSYEQYF	TGTGCCAGCAGTTCTCTAGCGGACTCCTACGAGCAGTACTTC
TRBV28	NA	TRBJ2-2	NA	15	CAIRQAPLRTGELFF	TGTGCCATTAGACAGGCTCCGCTTAGGACCGGGGAGCTGTTTTTT
TRBV7-2	NA	TRBJ2-7	TRBD2	14	CASSPQAGGYEQYF	TGTGCCAGCAGCCCACAGGCGGGAGGCTACGAGCAGTACTTC
TRBV29-1	NA	TRBJ2-4	NA	14	CSVWESGSKNIQYF	TGCAGCGTTTGGGAGTCAGGCTCAAAAAACATTCAGTACTTC
TRBV11-2	NA	TRBJ1-1	NA	13	CASSLDRDTEAFF	TGTGCCAGCAGCCTCGACAGAGACACTGAAGCTTTCTTT
TRBV10-2	NA	TRBJ2-5	TRBD2	17	CASTATSGRAGEETQYF	TGCGCCAGCACCGCTACTAGCGGGAGGGCCGGCGAAGAGACCCAGTACTTC
TRBV6-5	NA	TRBJ2-7	TRBD1	14	CASSVRDRHYEQYF	TGTGCCAGCAGTGTCCGGGACAGGCACTACGAGCAGTACTTC
TRBV19	NA	TRBJ1-2	NA	15	CASSISEGGNYGYTF	TGTGCCAGTAGTATTTCCGAAGGCGGGAACTATGGCTACACCTTC
TRBV19	NA	TRBJ2-7	TRBD1	15	CASSLGQGSPYEQYF	TGTGCCAGTAGTCTAGGACAGGGGTCCCCCTACGAGCAGTACTTC
TRBV19	NA	TRBJ1-5	NA	17	CASSRGRWTASNQPQHF	TGTGCCAGTAGTAGGGGGAGATGGACAGCTAGCAATCAGCCCCAGCATTTT
TRBV27	NA	TRBJ2-3	NA	12	CASSPQGDTQYF	TGTGCCAGCAGTCCCCAGGGGGATACGCAGTATTTT
TRBV28	NA	TRBJ2-5	NA	15	CASSLPRTMGETQYF	TGTGCCAGCAGCCTACCAAGGACTATGGGGGAGACCCAGTACTTC
TRBV14	NA	TRBJ1-2	NA	12	CASSLWGLGYTF	TGTGCCAGCAGCCTCTGGGGGCTAGGCTACACCTTC
TRBV28	NA	TRBJ2-1	TRBD2	15	CASSRGSSGRMEQFF	TGTGCCAGCAGTCGAGGTTCTAGCGGGAGGATGGAGCAGTTCTTC
TRBV30	NA	TRBJ1-2	NA	14	CALTRPPPSYGYTF	TGTGCCCTGACGCGGCCACCTCCCTCCTATGGCTACACCTTC
TRBV27	NA	TRBJ2-7	TRBD1	17	CASSLGDRGYMVYEQYF	TGTGCCAGCAGTTTAGGGGACAGGGGATATATGGTCTACGAGCAGTACTTC
TRBV28	NA	TRBJ1-1	NA	14	CASSLREMNTEAFF	TGTGCCAGCAGCCTCCGGGAGATGAACACTGAAGCTTTCTTT
TRBV6-1	NA	TRBJ2-3	TRBD2	18	CASSDRPKLAGVVDTQYF	TGTGCCAGCAGTGACCGTCCCAAACTAGCGGGAGTGGTAGATACGCAGTATTTT
TRBV6-1	NA	TRBJ2-1	NA	13	CASSSRESNEQFF	TGTGCCAGCAGTTCGCGAGAAAGCAATGAGCAGTTCTTC
TRBV11-1	NA	TRBJ2-2	TRBD2	15	CASSDSGGVIGELFF	TGTGCCAGCAGTGACAGCGGGGGCGTGATCGGGGAGCTGTTTTTT
TRBV6-6	NA	TRBJ1-1	TRBD1	16	CASSYSSGQGVTEAFF	TGTGCCAGCAGTTACTCTTCGGGACAGGGAGTCACTGAAGCTTTCTTT
TRBV10-3	NA	TRBJ1-6	TRBD1	14	CAIRVDRGNSPLHF	TGTGCCATCAGAGTTGACAGGGGAAATTCACCCCTCCACTTT
TRBV5-5	once	TRBJ1-1	NA	15	CASSFPRGVNTEAFF	TGTGCCAGCAGCTTCCCGCGGGGCGTGAACACTGAAGCTTTCTTT
TRBV28	NA	TRBJ1-2	TRBD1	16	CASLKWQGASSEGYTF	TGTGCCAGCCTCAAGTGGCAGGGGGCCTCGTCGGAGGGCTACACCTTC
TRBV9	NA	TRBJ2-7	NA	14	CASSVQELAYEQYF	TGTGCCAGCAGCGTTCAGGAACTAGCCTACGAGCAGTACTTC
TRBV10-3	few	TRBJ2-7	TRBD1	17	CAISEVDRGALSYEQYF	TGTGCCATCAGTGAGGTAGACAGGGGGGCTCTCTCCTACGAGCAGTACTTC
TRBV6-5	NA	TRBJ1-5	TRBD1	14	CASSFQGANQPQHF	TGTGCCAGCAGTTTCCAGGGGGCTAATCAGCCCCAGCATTTT
TRBV6-1	NA	TRBJ2-7	NA	14	CASTAAGLAYEQYF	TGTGCCAGCACGGCGGCAGGGCTGGCCTACGAGCAGTACTTC
TRBV19	NA	TRBJ2-7	TRBD1	13	CASSHRGLREQYF	TGTGCCAGTAGCCACAGGGGGCTCCGCGAGCAGTACTTC
TRBV11-2	NA	TRBJ2-1	TRBD2	19	CASSFSLSGSGGFYNEQFF	TGTGCCAGCAGCTTTTCCCTTTCGGGGAGCGGGGGATTCTACAATGAGCAGTTCTTC
TRBV10-3	few	TRBJ2-7	NA	11	CAISRSYEQYF	TGTGCCATCAGCCGCTCCTACGAGCAGTACTTC
TRBV9	NA	TRBJ1-6	TRBD1	14	CASSGAGGSSPLHF	TGTGCCAGCAGCGGGGCAGGGGGCAGCTCACCCCTCCACTTT
TRBV28	NA	TRBJ1-3	TRBD1	14	CAGRTGRSGNTIYF	TGTGCCGGAAGGACAGGGCGCTCTGGAAACACCATATATTTT
TRBV7-9	NA	TRBJ1-2	NA	14	CASSLSAGVGGYTF	TGTGCCAGCAGCTTATCCGCGGGGGTCGGAGGCTACACCTTC
TRBV29-1	NA	TRBJ1-1	NA	11	CSVEGGTEAFF	TGCAGCGTTGAGGGGGGGACTGAAGCTTTCTTT
TRBV11-3	NA	TRBJ2-5	TRBD2	17	CASSLVSTGRAVKTQYF	TGTGCCAGCAGCTTAGTGTCTACCGGGAGGGCCGTGAAGACCCAGTACTTC
TRBV19	NA	TRBJ2-7	NA	14	CASSTDTQYYEQYF	TGTGCCAGTAGTACGGACACCCAGTACTACGAGCAGTACTTC
TRBV15	NA	TRBJ2-1	TRBD2	14	CATSWTSEYNEQFF	TGTGCCACCAGCTGGACTAGCGAGTACAATGAGCAGTTCTTC
TRBV7-8	NA	TRBJ2-1	NA	12	CASSLGTFEQFF	TGTGCCAGCAGCCTAGGGACTTTTGAGCAGTTCTTC
TRBV11-2	once	TRBJ1-1	NA	15	CASSLVKAQTSEAFF	TGTGCCAGCAGCTTAGTTAAGGCACAGACCTCGGAAGCTTTCTTT
TRBV9	NA	TRBJ2-7	TRBD2	17	CASSVVGSGRGLYEQYF	TGTGCCAGCAGCGTAGTAGGGAGCGGGAGAGGGCTCTACGAGCAGTACTTC
TRBV19	NA	TRBJ2-7	NA	13	CASSIRGRYEQYF	TGTGCCAGTAGTATCAGGGGCAGGTACGAGCAGTACTTC
TRBV6-5	NA	TRBJ2-1	NA	14	CASSYGPAPRVQFF	TGTGCCAGCAGTTACGGGCCAGCCCCGCGGGTGCAGTTCTTC
TRBV19	once	TRBJ2-2	TRBD1	12	CAGTANTGELFF	TGTGCCGGGACAGCCAACACCGGGGAGCTGTTTTTT
TRBV5-1	NA	TRBJ2-1	TRBD2	17	CASSLGGLAGDIGEQFF	TGCGCCAGCAGCTTGGGGGGGCTAGCGGGAGATATTGGTGAGCAGTTCTTC
TRBV5-4	NA	TRBJ2-2	TRBD1	15	CASSLQGASTGELFF	TGTGCCAGCAGCTTACAGGGGGCAAGCACCGGGGAGCTGTTTTTT
TRBV4-2	NA	TRBJ1-1	TRBD1	16	CASSQEFQGAYAEAFF	TGTGCCAGCAGCCAAGAATTCCAGGGGGCGTACGCTGAAGCTTTCTTT
TRBV7-8	NA	TRBJ2-1	TRBD2	16	CASSHSPSGYNNEQFF	TGTGCCAGCAGCCACAGCCCTAGCGGTTATAACAATGAGCAGTTCTTC
TRBV7-3	NA	TRBJ2-1	TRBD2	19	CASSLTLGLAGGSGNEQFF	TGTGCCAGCAGCTTAACGTTGGGGCTAGCGGGAGGTTCGGGGAATGAGCAGTTCTTC
TRBV5-1	NA	TRBJ1-3	NA	15	CASSLEGGSGNTIYF	TGCGCCAGCAGCTTGGAAGGGGGCTCTGGAAACACCATATATTTT
TRBV18	NA	TRBJ2-1	TRBD2	19	CASSHPERLAGGQDNEQFF	TGTGCCAGCTCACACCCGGAGAGACTAGCGGGAGGGCAGGACAATGAGCAGTTCTTC
TRBV7-2	NA	TRBJ2-7	NA	11	CASSPAYEQYF	TGTGCCAGCAGCCCAGCCTACGAGCAGTACTTC